One sample yielded the 12 T cell receptor beta chains listed below, sequenced in a study of T-cell reconstitution after alpha-beta-depleted transplantation in children. A TCRbeta library incorporating unique molecular identifiers was prepared. MiXCR was run by TCRdb on the PCR reads, yielding one entry per CDR3 protein. The sample holds fewer than 700,000 distinct CDR3 sequences, 20% to 25% seen once. The input for sequencing was PBMCs, mostly from graft donor cells, taken 360 days after TCRalphabeta/CD19-depleted stem cell transplant. The receptors shown here come from a boy under two years old who had a stem cell transplant for acute myeloid leukemia, so the T cells may come from the graft donor.

The chain carries TRBV7-9 and TRBJ1-3; no reliable D call. Germline V gives CDR1 SEHNR, CDR2 FQNEAQ (reference sequence). Trimming removed 4 bases at V and 2 bases at J, with 15 bases between. There are 16 residues in the CDR3. The CDR3 spells CASSWRIGTTGNTIYF. The CDR3 DNA reads as TGTGCCAGCAGCTGGAGAATTGGAACCACTGGAAACACCATATATTTT.

The chain is built from TRBV12-3 or TRBV12-4 and TRBJ2-3; no clear D gene. CDR3 length equals 17 residues. Trimming shortened V by 1 base and J by 2 bases, and 16 bases separated the two germline ends. The DNA for the CDR3 is TGTGCCAGCAGTTTAGGGGCTTCCACACCCGTCACAGATACGCAGTATTTT. This translates into CASSLGASTPVTDTQYF.

The V and J genes are TRBV7-6 and TRBJ2-2; no clear D. Germline lookup yields CDR1 SGHVS and CDR2 FNYEAQ. This CDR3 is 13 amino acids long. V lost 6 bases, J lost 6 bases, and 11 bases lay in between. This CDR3 is CASSLTEPGELFF. CDR3 in DNA: TGTGCCAGCAGTTTAACGGAGCCCGGGGAGCTGTTTTTT.

This clonotype was detected many times. One end of the junction is discordant with germline, which a read error may explain. The V call is TRBV29-1, the J call TRBJ2-3; D remains unclear. CDR1 SQVTM and CDR2 ANQGSEA come from the germline V gene. CDR3 length equals 14 residues. In nucleotides, the CDR3 is TGCAGCGTCGAAGCCCGGTTTAGCTTCGATACGCAGTATTTT. Protein: CSVEARFSFDTQYF.

The chain is built from TRBV9 and TRBJ2-6; a possible D gene is TRBD1 (5 bases). The germline CDR1 and CDR2 sequences are SGDLS and YYNGEE. There are 15 residues in the CDR3. Deletions cut 2 bases from V and 0 bases from J, with 6 bases between. The CDR3 DNA reads as TGTGCCAGCAGCGTGACAGCCTCTGGGGCCAACGTCCTGACTTTC. Translating gives CASSVTASGANVLTF.

This clonotype was observed a few times. The rearrangement joins TRBV12-3 or TRBV12-4 to TRBJ2-3; possible D gene TRBD2, 6 bases. CDR3 size: 13 residues. Trimming took 6 bases from V and 7 from J, leaving 14 bases between them. CDR3 in DNA: TGTGCCAGCAGACTCGGGACTCGAAATACGCAGTATTTT. Amino acids: CASRLGTRNTQYF.

This clonotype was picked up many times. V is TRBV18 and J is TRBJ1-1; 7 nucleotides align to TRBD1. This CDR3 is built from 14 residues. CDR1 is KGHSH, CDR2 LQKENI, per germline. Unmatched junction bases numbered 6, after V lost 8 bases and J lost 0 bases. CDR3 nucleotide sequence: TGTGCCAGCAGCCCGGACAGGCTGAACACTGAAGCTTTCTTT. As protein: CASSPDRLNTEAFF.

This clonotype was recorded a few times. The chain is built from TRBV12-3 or TRBV12-4 and TRBJ2-1; 9 nucleotides agree with TRBD2. The V segment lost 4 bases and the J segment 3 bases; nucleotides outside the gene matches: 4. This CDR3 spans 15 amino acids. The CDR3 DNA sequence: TGTGCCAGCAGTTGGAGCGGGGGGCTCTACAATGAGCAGTTCTTC. This encodes CASSWSGGLYNEQFF.

This clonotype was recorded at least ten times. V is TRBV6-1 and J is TRBJ2-6; no clear D. The CDR3 consists of 15 residues. Trimming removed 5 bases from V and 0 bases from J, with 8 bases in between. Germline lookup yields CDR1 MNHNS and CDR2 SASEGT. DNA of the CDR3: TGTGCCAGCAGTCCACTTTTCTCTGGGGCCAACGTCCTGACTTTC. Translated, it gives CASSPLFSGANVLTF.

The chain employs TRBV21-1 and TRBJ1-5; the table's D gene call, TRBD1, was not cross checked with the DNA. TRBV21-1 is a recognized pseudogene. This CDR3 contains 17 residues. Written as DNA, the CDR3 is TGTGCCAGCAGCGATGTTTATTTGGACAGAAGCAATCAGCCCCAGCATTTT. Its protein product is CASSDVYLDRSNQPQHF.

The V gene is TRBV6-5, the J gene TRBJ2-2; 10 bases are shared with TRBD2. The CDR3 runs to 19 residues. Germline assignment: CDR1 MNHEY and CDR2 SVGAGI. After removal of 0 bases from V and 2 bases from J, the junction contained 9 bases not matched to a gene. The CDR3 reads CASSYSIAGGRLNTGELFF. Here the CDR3 DNA reads TGTGCCAGCAGTTACTCGATAGCGGGGGGCCGATTAAACACCGGGGAGCTGTTTTTT.

This chain links TRBV18 with TRBJ2-6, with 8 bases lining up with TRBD1. J was trimmed by 2 bases and V by 6 bases; bases with no gene match: 6. CDR1 is KGHSH, CDR2 LQKENI, per germline. The CDR3 has 16 amino acids. CDR3 sequence (DNA): TGTGCCAGCTCGGTCACAGGGGGGACTGGGGCCAACGTCCTGACTTTC. It specifies CASSVTGGTGANVLTF.